Listed below are T cell receptor beta chains from one sample, sequenced in a study of T cell responses to AZD1222 COVID-19 vaccine. TCRdb keeps only in-frame clones here, not all; method: immunoSEQ multiplex PCR. The data contain some 130,000 clones, roughly nine tenths of them singletons. This specimen was peripheral blood, taken 28 days after the second AZD1222 dose. Receptors were obtained from an adult who received the AZD1222 COVID-19 vaccine. Both conserved end residues are trimmed from each CDR3. Size is stated for part of the rows, as once, few or many counts, or as a class when the clone is expanded.

clone size,CDR3 length,V gene,CDR3 protein
.,13,TRBV6-5,ASSYSKGQGYGYT
.,14,TRBV30,AWSVRIGGFSQPQH
once,13,TRBV5-1,ASSLSSQAGRTQY
.,11,TRBV2,ASSGQGHRKQY
.,13,TRBV7-2,ASSLLGGFDEKLF
.,12,TRBV27,ASSPLTGLTGYT
.,17,TRBV5-1,ASSLTGTGFYSGANVLT
.,13,TRBV7-9,ASSLGTGADEKLF
.,11,TRBV30,AWSEGSNEKLF
.,12,TRBV5-1,ASSSSGQGTEAF
.,9,TRBV28,ASSLRAAQY
once,14,TRBV6-1,ASSERSTVGNSPLH
.,12,TRBV11-3,ASSRSLFDTEAF
once,13,TRBV11-2,ASSLEPSSYNEQF
.,14,TRBV4-3,ASSQESDLSYNEQF
.,12,TRBV7-2,ASSFQNPRAGYT
.,14,TRBV9,ASSVRAGGPEETQY
.,14,TRBV7-6,ASSLGGLTSNQPQH
.,16,TRBV9,ASSLLAGVLSGANVLT
.,12,TRBV7-2,ASSFIETGFGYT